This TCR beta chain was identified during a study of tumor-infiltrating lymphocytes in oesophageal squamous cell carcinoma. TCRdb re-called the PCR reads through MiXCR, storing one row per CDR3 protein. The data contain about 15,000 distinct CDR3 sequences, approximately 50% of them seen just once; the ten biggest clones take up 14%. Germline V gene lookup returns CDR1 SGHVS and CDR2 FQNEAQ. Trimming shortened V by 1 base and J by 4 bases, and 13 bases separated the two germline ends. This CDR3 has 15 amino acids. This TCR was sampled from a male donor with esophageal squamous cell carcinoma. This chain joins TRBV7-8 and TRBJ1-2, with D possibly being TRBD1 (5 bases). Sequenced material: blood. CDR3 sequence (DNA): TGTGCCAGCAGCTTAGAACCAGGGCTTGGCTATGGCTACACCTTC. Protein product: CASSLEPGLGYGYTF.